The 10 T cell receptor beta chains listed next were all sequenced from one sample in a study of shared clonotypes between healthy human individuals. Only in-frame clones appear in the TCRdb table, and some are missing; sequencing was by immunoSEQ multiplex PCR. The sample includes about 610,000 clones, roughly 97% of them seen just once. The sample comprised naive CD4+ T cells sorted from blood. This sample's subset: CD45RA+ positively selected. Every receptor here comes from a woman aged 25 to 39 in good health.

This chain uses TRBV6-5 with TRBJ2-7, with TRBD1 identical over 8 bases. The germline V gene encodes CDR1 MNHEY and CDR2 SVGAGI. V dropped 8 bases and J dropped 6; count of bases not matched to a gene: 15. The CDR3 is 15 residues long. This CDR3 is CASAAGQGFFGEQYF. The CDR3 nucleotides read TGTGCCAGCGCCGCAGGACAGGGTTTCTTCGGCGAGCAGTACTTC.

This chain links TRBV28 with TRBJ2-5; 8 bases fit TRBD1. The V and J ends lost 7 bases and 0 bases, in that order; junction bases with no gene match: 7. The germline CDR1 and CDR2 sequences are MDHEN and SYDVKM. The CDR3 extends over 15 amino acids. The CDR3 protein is CASKDRATNQETQYF. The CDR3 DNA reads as TGTGCCAGCAAGGACAGGGCGACCAACCAAGAGACCCAGTACTTC.

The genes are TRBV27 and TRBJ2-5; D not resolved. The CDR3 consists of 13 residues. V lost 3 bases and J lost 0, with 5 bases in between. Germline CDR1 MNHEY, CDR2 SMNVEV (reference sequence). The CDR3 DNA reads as TGTGCCAGCAGTTTTGGCTACCAAGAGACCCAGTACTTC. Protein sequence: CASSFGYQETQYF.

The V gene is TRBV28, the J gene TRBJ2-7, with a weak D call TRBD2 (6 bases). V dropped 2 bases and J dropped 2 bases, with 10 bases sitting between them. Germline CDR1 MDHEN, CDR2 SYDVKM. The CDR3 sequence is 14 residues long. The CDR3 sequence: CASSLGGTPYEQYF. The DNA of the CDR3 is TGTGCCAGCAGTTTAGGAGGGACTCCCTACGAGCAGTACTTC.

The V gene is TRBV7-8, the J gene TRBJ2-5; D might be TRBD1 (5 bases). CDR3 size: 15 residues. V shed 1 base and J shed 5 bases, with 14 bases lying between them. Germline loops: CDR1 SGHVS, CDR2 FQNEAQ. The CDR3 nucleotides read TGTGCCAGCAGCTTAGGTATAGGGGCAGGGGAGACCCAGTACTTC. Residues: CASSLGIGAGETQYF.

The DNA for the CDR3 is TGTGCCTGTGCAGCGGGGGGGGCAGATACGCAGTATTTT. This encodes CACAAGGADTQYF. The V and J genes are TRBV7-2 and TRBJ2-3; 10 bases agree with TRBD2. Germline CDR1 SGHTA, CDR2 FQGNSA. J lost 4 bases, V lost 11 bases, and 6 bases had no gene match. The CDR3 is 13 residues long.

CDR3 protein: CAWSPLDARIQYF. In DNA, the CDR3 is TGTGCCTGGAGTCCCCTGGACGCGCGGATTCAGTACTTC. The chain employs TRBV30 and TRBJ2-4; no reliable D call. This CDR3 has 13 amino acids. V was clipped by 2 bases and J by 10 bases, with 15 bases between them. From germline, CDR1 is GTSNPN and CDR2 SVGIG (reference sequence).

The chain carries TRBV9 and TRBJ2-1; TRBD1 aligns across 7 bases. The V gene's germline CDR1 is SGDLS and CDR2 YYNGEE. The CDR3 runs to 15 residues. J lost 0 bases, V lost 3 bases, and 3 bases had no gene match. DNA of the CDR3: TGTGCCAGCAGCGCGACAGGGAGCTCCTACAATGAGCAGTTCTTC. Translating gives CASSATGSSYNEQFF. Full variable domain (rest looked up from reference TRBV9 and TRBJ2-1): DSGVTQTPKHLITATGQRVTLRCSPRSGDLSVYWYQQSLDQGLQFLIQYYNGEERAKGNILERFSAQQFPDLHSELNLSSLELGDSALYFCASSATGSSYNEQFFGPGTRLTVL.

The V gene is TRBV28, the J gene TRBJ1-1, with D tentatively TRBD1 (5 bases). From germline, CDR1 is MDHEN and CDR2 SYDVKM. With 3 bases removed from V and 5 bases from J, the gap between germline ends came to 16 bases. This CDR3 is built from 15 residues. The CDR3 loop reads CASSFSLGRGTEAFF. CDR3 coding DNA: TGTGCCAGCAGTTTTTCATTGGGGCGTGGGACTGAAGCTTTCTTT.

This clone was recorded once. For the CDR3, the DNA is TGTGCCAGCAGAAGGACAGGGGTTAGGGCTGAAGCTTTCTTT. Its translation is CASRRTGVRAEAFF. V is TRBV2 and J is TRBJ1-1; 9 bases agree with TRBD1. Trimming removed 6 bases from V and 6 bases from J; junction bases left unmatched: 8. Germline values: CDR1 SNHLY, CDR2 FYNNEI. The CDR3 covers 14 residues.